The rows below give T cell receptor beta chains drawn from one sample of a study of early T cells in non-severe SARS-CoV-2 infection. TCRdb re-called the 5' RACE reads with MiXCR, one entry per CDR3 protein. Among about 76,000 distinct CDR3 sequences, less than 20% were seen once, and the ten largest hold 10% to 15%. The sample comprised whole blood. These TCRs come from an adult who was a healthcare worker with PCR-confirmed SARS-CoV-2 infection or an uninfected control (not recorded which). Both conserved end residues are part of each CDR3. Clone sizes are given selectively: once, few, many, or a class where the clone is expanded.

>once|TRBV7-7|TRBJ2-3
CASSFKIGDTQYF
>-|TRBV4-3|TRBJ2-7
CASSQDAGQGLGSYEQYF
>-|TRBV5-6|TRBJ1-2
CASSYGTVYGYTF
>-|TRBV27|TRBJ2-3
CASSTLTDTQYF
>-|TRBV5-1|TRBJ2-3
CASSLGPRVEVAGGF
>few|TRBV29-1|TRBJ2-3
CSVEEDADTQYF
>-|TRBV5-1|TRBJ1-2
CASSLDYRGNYGYTF
>few|TRBV12-3/TRBV12-4|TRBJ2-3
CASSLATSGDTQYF
>few|TRBV29-1|TRBJ1-5
CSARQPQHF
>-|TRBV5-1|TRBJ2-3
CASTAGITSTDTQYF